This T cell receptor (beta chain) is from a study of T cells after yellow fever vaccination. TCRdb redid the calling of the 5' RACE reads with MiXCR, one entry per CDR3 protein. The table includes tens of thousands of distinct CDR3 sequences, roughly 3.2% detected once. V lost 7 bases and J 7 bases, leaving 14 bases between the germline ends. This CDR3 region has 13 residues. Remarks on this clonotype: A much bigger clone sits one base away, suggesting this may be a read error.

The V gene is TRBV12-3 or TRBV12-4, the J gene TRBJ1-5; no firm D call. Sequencing used PBMCs, either bulk or a sorted T-cell subset (CD4+, CD8+, memory, or dextramer-sorted; not recorded which), obtained roughly 45 days after the first yellow fever vaccination. This receptor was taken from a man between 18 and 35 years old who received the YFV17D yellow fever vaccine. The CDR3 loop reads CASNPTERQPQHF. Here the CDR3 DNA reads TGTGCCAGCAATCCGACGGAGAGACAGCCCCAGCATTTT.